This T cell receptor beta chain stems from a study of molecular identifiers for immune sequencing clone quantification (dated by TCRdb to the late 2010s). About the full investigation: For a replicate experiment, the RNA from either approximately 20,000 or 100,000 naive CD8 T cells was divided into five aliquots, and four of those aliquots went on to sequencing. CD8 T cells were used in a methods study to benchmark molecular-identifier clustering-based TCR repertoire sequencing (MIDCIRS) and TCR RNA copy counting.

The investigation overall reported the following: Spiked-in Jurkat TCR RNA equal to a single cell's worth was reported to be detectable even within one million naive CD8 T cells. Without barcode sub-clustering, chimeric consensus sequences inflated TCR diversity; chimeras reached as high as 47%. Modeling estimated 2.5 to 3.5 recovered TCR RNA copies per cell, compared with roughly 10 by digital PCR, which implies roughly 30% capture efficiency. Naive libraries contained spiked-in Jurkat TCR RNA (10 copies' worth), which is not part of the donor repertoire. The sizes of highly expanded clones could end up underestimated when identical TCR molecules share a barcode. In CMV-specific effector cells, clones with more than 20 RNA copies contained over 99% of molecules, whereas in naive cells such clones contained under 1% of molecules.

Libraries of naive CD8 T cells were built from anywhere between about 18,000 and 1,000,000 sorted cells, with 10%, 30% or 50% of the purified RNA used. Naive CD8 T cells, defined as CD8+CD4-CCR7+CD45RA+, were FACS-sorted into RLT Plus buffer on a BD FACSAria II. To test detection sensitivity, Jurkat RNA equal to ten TCR copies was added to samples of about 19,000-1,100,000 naive CD8 T cells. CD8 T cells were enriched using RosetteSep CD8+ T Cell Enrichment Cocktail and Ficoll-Paque, and the enriched cells then underwent ACK red cell lysis. Between the V and J ends, shortened by 7 bases and 4 bases respectively, the junction contains 17 bases. Looking up the germline V gene yields CDR1 MNHEY and CDR2 SVGEGT. From the cysteine up to the phenylalanine, the CDR3 has a length of 15 residues. The retained sequence is limited to the CDR3, 45 bases, with the frame set at the first base. The library relied on PCR. Sequencing was performed on a NextSeq 500. Bulk TCR libraries were made following a previously described method, with the TCR primers given in Table S5. The Qiagen AllPrep DNA/RNA kit was used to purify total RNA. Before any analysis, reads coming from multiple sequencing runs of the same library were combined into one pool. Processing in the source paper ran as follows. Only reads with exact TCR constant sequence were kept, trimmed to 150 nt, and grouped by their 12-nt molecular barcodes. Reads in each barcode group were sub-clustered using a 15% Levenshtein threshold, and a quality-weighted consensus sequence was built for each RNA molecule. Non-functional sequences were excluded, and lower-count sequences lying one edit away from another sequence were also excluded. Based on a fit of two negative binomial distributions, barcode sub-clusters having less than 20% of the maximum read count were discarded. TCRdb took the public reads, trimmed them with fastp at Q25, ran MiXCR for clone calling and kept in-frame beta chains. Records with the same CDR3 protein are collapsed into one entry carrying the most frequent genes and DNA. TCRdb assigned the V and J calls; the authors' analysis was not used. In all, the sample holds about 320,000 distinct CDR3 sequences, and roughly 24% of those were seen once. Jointly, the top ten make up 0.65% to 0.75% of the sample.

This clonotype was observed a handful of times. Its specific antigen is unknown. The sample holds no much larger clone one base away, and base qualities are not on file. This receptor chain uses TRBV6-2 or TRBV6-3 and TRBJ2-1; a weak D assignment points to TRBD2 (6 bases agree). The TCR comes from a human donor in good health. Some libraries in this study had Jurkat cell RNA spiked in. The sequencing sample was made of naive CD8+ T cells from blood, with Jurkat cell RNA spiked in. The cell subset or site label here, explained by the study, means: FACS-sorted CD8+CD4-CCR7+CD45RA+ naive T cells. The CDR3 is CASTIGTGRYNEQFF. The DNA sequence is TGTGCCAGCACTATAGGGACTGGCAGGTACAATGAGCAGTTCTTC.